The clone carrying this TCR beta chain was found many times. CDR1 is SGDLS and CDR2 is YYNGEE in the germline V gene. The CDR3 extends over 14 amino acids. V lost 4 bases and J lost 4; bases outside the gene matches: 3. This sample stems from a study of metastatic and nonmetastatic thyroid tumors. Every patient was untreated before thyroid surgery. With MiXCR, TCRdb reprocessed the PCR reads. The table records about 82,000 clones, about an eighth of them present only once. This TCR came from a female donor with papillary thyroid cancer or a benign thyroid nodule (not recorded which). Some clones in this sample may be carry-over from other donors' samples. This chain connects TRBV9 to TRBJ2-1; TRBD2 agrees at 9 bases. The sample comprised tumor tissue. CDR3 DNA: TGTGCCAGCAGCTATAGCGGGAGTTACAATGAGCAGTTCTTC. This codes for CASSYSGSYNEQFF.